Listed below are T cell receptor beta chains from one sample, sequenced in a study of blood T cell repertoires in COVID-19. Profiling relied on immunoSEQ multiplex PCR, and the TCRdb table lists in-frame clones only, not all of them. The sample gives roughly 75,000 clones, 65% to 90% of which show up once; roughly 9.6% is in the top ten. The specimen was peripheral blood. The source of these receptors is a man in his fifties with COVID-19, enrolled during active disease. The CDR3 runs from the conserved cysteine through the conserved F or W. Each record gives: V gene, D gene, J gene, clone size, CDR3 protein, CDR3 DNA. The D gene is left open where the match is weak. Size is omitted from some rows. Given values are once, few, many or a class for expanded clones.

>TRBV25-1|TRBD1|TRBJ1-1|-
CASSEVGQGAFGGEAFF
TGTGCCAGCAGTGAGGTCGGGCAGGGGGCGTTTGGTGGTGAAGCTTTCTTT
>TRBV11-3|-|TRBJ1-3|once
CASSLMQPTGMAGNTIYF
TGTGCCAGCAGCTTAATGCAACCGACAGGCATGGCGGGAAACACCATATATTTT
>TRBV9|TRBD2|TRBJ2-7|few
CASSLQAGNSYEQYF
TGTGCCAGCAGCCTACAAGCGGGAAACTCCTACGAGCAGTACTTC
>TRBV6-5|TRBD1|TRBJ1-1|-
CASKWTGKSTEAFF
TGTGCCAGCAAGTGGACAGGGAAAAGCACTGAAGCTTTCTTT
>TRBV5-4|-|TRBJ2-5|-
CASGRLEQETQYF
TGTGCCAGCGGACGACTAGAACAAGAGACCCAGTACTTC
>TRBV9|-|TRBJ2-2|few
CASSVVEATGELFF
TGTGCCAGCAGCGTAGTGGAGGCCACCGGGGAGCTGTTTTTT
>TRBV28|TRBD1|TRBJ1-4|-
CASSLGQGSGKLFF
TGTGCCAGCAGCCTCGGACAGGGGTCGGGAAAACTGTTTTTT
>TRBV9|-|TRBJ2-2|-
CASSPSQGLRGELFF
TGTGCCAGCAGCCCCTCCCAGGGACTCCGCGGGGAGCTGTTTTTT
>TRBV7-9|-|TRBJ2-7|-
CASSPRDRAAYEQYF
TGTGCCAGCAGCCCTCGTGACAGAGCTGCCTACGAGCAGTACTTC
>TRBV7-2|-|TRBJ1-6|-
CASSLEQGYSPLHF
TGTGCCAGCAGCTTAGAACAGGGTTATTCACCCCTCCACTTT
>TRBV3-1/TRBV3-2|-|TRBJ2-3|-
CASSLAGQPSTDTQYF
TGTGCCAGCAGCCTTGCGGGACAGCCGAGCACAGATACGCAGTATTTT
>TRBV7-2|-|TRBJ2-3|-
CASRAGRITDTQYF
TGTGCCAGCAGGGCGGGAAGAATCACAGATACGCAGTATTTT
>TRBV9|-|TRBJ2-2|-
CASSPAGRNTGELFF
TGTGCCAGCAGCCCAGCCGGGAGGAACACCGGGGAGCTGTTTTTT
>TRBV29-1|-|TRBJ2-7|-
CSVESGRFPYEQYF
TGCAGCGTTGAATCGGGGAGATTCCCCTACGAGCAGTACTTC
>TRBV11-2|-|TRBJ2-1|-
CASSPRDLGYPNEQFF
TGTGCCAGCAGCCCCCGGGACTTGGGTTATCCAAATGAGCAGTTCTTC
>TRBV9|-|TRBJ1-3|-
CASSVKEYSSGNTIYF
TGTGCCAGCAGCGTGAAAGAGTACAGCTCTGGAAACACCATATATTTT
>TRBV7-2|TRBD2|TRBJ2-7|few
CASSPTSGRAHEQYF
TGTGCCAGCAGCCCAACTAGCGGGAGGGCCCACGAGCAGTACTTC
>TRBV6-5|TRBD1|TRBJ2-7|-
CASSYQGAHYEQYF
TGTGCCAGCAGTTATCAGGGGGCCCACTACGAGCAGTACTTC
>TRBV11-3|-|TRBJ1-1|-
CASSLYQNTEAFF
TGTGCCAGCAGTCTATACCAGAACACTGAAGCTTTCTTT
>TRBV6-2/TRBV6-3|TRBD2|TRBJ2-2|once
CASSSPSGRGSGELFF
TGTGCCAGCAGTTCCCCTAGCGGGAGAGGGTCCGGGGAGCTGTTTTTT
>TRBV3-1/TRBV3-2|TRBD2|TRBJ2-1|-
CASSQVAGESYNEQFF
TGTGCCAGCAGCCAAGTAGCGGGAGAATCCTACAATGAGCAGTTCTTC
>TRBV6-5|TRBD2|TRBJ2-2|-
CASSRRERDGELFF
TGTGCCAGCAGTCGGAGGGAGCGGGACGGGGAGCTGTTTTTT
>TRBV29-1|-|TRBJ1-2|-
CSASQGIYGYTF
TGCAGCGCGTCACAGGGAATCTATGGCTACACCTTC
>TRBV18|-|TRBJ1-2|once
CASSPPNRGGGYTF
TGTGCCAGCTCACCGCCCAACCGGGGAGGGGGCTACACCTTC
>TRBV11-3|TRBD1|TRBJ2-3|-
CASSLTGFTDTQYF
TGTGCCAGCAGCTTGACAGGGTTCACAGATACGCAGTATTTT
>TRBV27|-|TRBJ2-1|-
CASSLGLGANEQFF
TGTGCCAGCAGTTTGGGTCTGGGGGCGAATGAGCAGTTCTTC
>TRBV2|-|TRBJ2-2|-
CASGGQSDYRNTGELFF
TGTGCCAGCGGCGGACAATCGGACTATCGTAACACCGGGGAGCTGTTTTTT
>TRBV3-1/TRBV3-2|TRBD2|TRBJ2-1|-
CASSLRTSGRDEQFF
TGTGCCAGCAGCCTCAGGACTAGCGGGAGGGATGAGCAGTTCTTC
>TRBV30|-|TRBJ2-3|-
CAWSLALTDTQYF
TGTGCCTGGAGCCTAGCGCTCACAGATACGCAGTATTTT
>TRBV29-1|-|TRBJ2-1|-
CSVGATYEQFF
TGCAGCGTTGGGGCGACGTATGAGCAGTTCTTC
>TRBV11-2|-|TRBJ1-4|-
CASSRRGSGTNEKLFF
TGTGCCAGCAGTCGCAGGGGATCAGGAACTAATGAAAAACTGTTTTTT
>TRBV7-9|TRBD1|TRBJ2-5|-
CASSLGGQGWRATQYF
TGTGCCAGCAGCTTAGGTGGACAGGGGTGGAGGGCGACCCAGTACTTC
>TRBV7-2|-|TRBJ2-1|few
CASSFRGGGVYNEQFF
TGTGCCAGCAGCTTTAGGGGTGGCGGGGTTTACAATGAGCAGTTCTTC
>TRBV21-1|-|TRBJ2-2|-
CARTGGAGELFF
TGTGCCAGGACAGGGGGAGCCGGGGAGCTGTTTTTT
>TRBV5-4|TRBD2|TRBJ2-3|-
CASSLSGLAGSQYF
TGTGCCAGCAGCTTGTCAGGACTAGCGGGCTCGCAGTATTTT
>TRBV3-1/TRBV3-2|TRBD2|TRBJ2-7|-
CASSLDPSGSNYEQYF
TGTGCCAGCAGCCTCGACCCTAGCGGGAGTAACTACGAGCAGTACTTC
>TRBV4-1|-|TRBJ2-7|-
CASSRSGHGSPTYEQYF
TGCGCCAGCAGCCGGTCGGGACACGGGTCTCCAACATACGAGCAGTACTTC
>TRBV2|TRBD1|TRBJ2-7|once
CASSSTGGEQYF
TGTGCCAGCAGTTCCACAGGGGGCGAGCAGTACTTC
>TRBV28|TRBD1|TRBJ1-5|-
CASSRDRYSNQPQHF
TGTGCCAGCAGTCGGGACAGATATAGCAATCAGCCCCAGCATTTT
>TRBV18|TRBD1|TRBJ1-2|-
CASSPVQGQGNGYTF
TGTGCCAGCTCACCAGTTCAGGGACAGGGGAATGGCTACACCTTC
>TRBV28|TRBD1|TRBJ1-1|-
CASMTGGVVNTEAFF
TGTGCCAGCATGACAGGGGGTGTTGTGAACACTGAAGCTTTCTTT
>TRBV2|-|TRBJ1-2|-
CASSSQLAYYGYTF
TGTGCCAGCAGTTCCCAATTAGCCTACTATGGCTACACCTTC
>TRBV5-1|-|TRBJ2-5|once
CASSLERKKETQYF
TGCGCCAGCAGCTTGGAGAGGAAAAAAGAGACCCAGTACTTC
>TRBV29-1|-|TRBJ2-7|-
CSVQGNYEQYF
TGCAGCGTTCAGGGAAACTACGAGCAGTACTTC
>TRBV6-1|-|TRBJ2-6|-
CASSVRQGLSGANVLTF
TGTGCCAGCAGTGTCCGACAGGGACTCTCTGGGGCCAACGTCCTGACTTTC
>TRBV19|-|TRBJ2-7|-
CASEGRGGAPYEQYF
TGTGCCAGTGAAGGAAGGGGCGGGGCGCCCTACGAGCAGTACTTC
>TRBV10-2|-|TRBJ2-1|-
CASSSRESSYNEQFF
TGCGCCAGCAGTAGTCGGGAAAGCTCCTACAATGAGCAGTTCTTC
>TRBV4-1|-|TRBJ2-1|-
CASSQKPGLARDNEQFF
TGCGCCAGCAGCCAAAAACCGGGCCTAGCCCGAGACAATGAGCAGTTCTTC
>TRBV5-1|TRBD2|TRBJ2-7|-
CASSGGLAGSHEQYF
TGCGCCAGCAGCGGGGGACTAGCGGGATCCCACGAGCAGTACTTC
>TRBV29-1|TRBD2|TRBJ2-5|-
CSVTEREWETQYF
TGCAGCGTTACCGAGCGGGAGTGGGAGACCCAGTACTTC
>TRBV7-9|TRBD1|TRBJ1-2|-
CASSQGQGFGYTF
TGTGCCAGCAGCCAAGGACAGGGCTTCGGCTACACCTTC
>TRBV28|TRBD2|TRBJ2-2|-
CASRLAGSTGELFF
TGTGCCAGCAGACTAGCGGGATCCACCGGGGAGCTGTTTTTT
>TRBV2|-|TRBJ2-5|-
CASRTTGSETQYF
TGTGCCAGCAGGACCACAGGGTCGGAGACCCAGTACTTC
>TRBV11-3|TRBD2|TRBJ2-1|once
CASSSGTSGSYNEQFF
TGTGCCAGCAGCTCCGGGACTAGCGGCTCCTACAATGAGCAGTTCTTC
>TRBV2|-|TRBJ2-7|-
CASRRQVSYEQYF
TGTGCCAGCAGACGACAGGTTAGCTACGAGCAGTACTTC
>TRBV28|TRBD1|TRBJ1-6|-
CASSPPGQGFSPLHF
TGTGCCAGCAGTCCTCCGGGACAGGGCTTTTCACCCCTCCACTTT